These 27 T cell receptor beta chains were all obtained from the same sample, sequenced in a study of beta chain features in type 1 diabetes. Findings and limits, study-wide: Among patients with Type 1 diabetes, TCRB CDR3s were moderately but significantly shorter in every one of the four CD4+ subsets.

Reverse transcribing all isolated RNA meant expressed TCRB transcripts were sequenced. Sequencing used immunoSEQ multiplex PCR; TCRdb keeps in-frame clones, though not all of them. In the table there are tens of thousands of clones, 65% to 70% of which are singletons. No cognate antigen is known for these TCRs. The sequenced sample consisted of Tregs from blood. All receptors come from a man younger than 45 with type 1 diabetes. Some clones in this sample may be carry-over from other donors' samples.

This clone has a single count. This chain uses TRBV6-1 with TRBJ2-1, with D perhaps matching TRBD2 (7 bases). The CDR3 sequence is 14 residues long. The V end was cut by 8 bases, the J end by 4 bases, with 15 bases between. Germline CDR1 MNHNS, CDR2 SASEGT. In nucleotides, the CDR3 is TGTGCCAGCCGCTCCGGGGGGCGTTACAATGAGCAGTTCTTC. Its protein is CASRSGGRYNEQFF.

The V and J genes are TRBV7-3 and TRBJ2-1; 10 nucleotides align to TRBD2. The CDR3 sequence is 16 residues long. The V gene's germline CDR1 is SGHTA and CDR2 FQGTGA. After removal of 4 bases from V and 4 bases from J, the junction contained 7 bases not matched to a gene. The CDR3 protein is CASSSRSGGAYNEQFF. The DNA of the CDR3 is TGTGCCAGCAGCTCTAGGAGCGGGGGGGCTTACAATGAGCAGTTCTTC.

The chain links TRBV10-3 to TRBJ1-5, with 11 bases identical to TRBD1. V lost 6 bases and J lost 4; bases outside the gene matches: 2. CDR3 length: 14 amino acids. Germline V CDR1 and CDR2: ENHRY, SYGVKD. The CDR3 nucleotides read TGTGCCATCAGCCGGGACAGGGGGAATCAGCCCCAGCATTTT. This encodes CAISRDRGNQPQHF.

The chain carries TRBV5-1 and TRBJ2-5; perhaps TRBD1 as D (5 bases). The J call could be wrong; TRBJ2-7 is a better fit for the DNA end. The CDR3 spans 12 residues. In germline, CDR1 is SGHRS, CDR2 YFSETQ. CDR3 bases: TGCGCCAGCAGACAGGACGGCTACGAGCAGTACTTC. Protein product: CASRQDGYEQYF.

This rearrangement joins TRBV19 to TRBJ2-7; the match to TRBD1 covers 8 bases. The V gene end was trimmed by 3 bases and the J gene end by 7 bases; junction bases not matched to a gene: 17. There are 17 residues in the CDR3. Germline V lookup: CDR1 LNHDA, CDR2 SQIVND (reference sequence). For the CDR3, the DNA is TGTGCCAGTAGTATCGACGCCACCGGGACAGGTTCGCTGGAGCAGTACTTC. This translates into CASSIDATGTGSLEQYF.

V usage is TRBV6-1 and J usage is TRBJ2-5; 7 positions agree with TRBD1. Trimming took 6 bases from V and 1 from J; bases not matched to a gene: 8. Germline V gene sequence: CDR1 MNHNS, CDR2 SASEGT. The CDR3 extends over 15 amino acids. In nucleotides, the CDR3 is TGTGCCAGCAGCAGGGACAGCATATTCCAAGAGACCCAGTACTTC. Translated: CASSRDSIFQETQYF.

The CDR3 sequence is CASSQDRGLSYGYTF. In DNA form, the CDR3 reads TGCGCCAGCAGCCAAGATAGGGGCCTTAGCTATGGCTACACCTTC. V and J are TRBV4-1 and TRBJ1-2, with D possibly matching TRBD1 (5 bases). Germline V gene data show CDR1 as MGHRA and CDR2 as YSYEKL. The CDR3 spans 15 residues. V dropped 0 bases and J dropped 4 bases, with 12 bases sitting between them.

The V call is TRBV7-2, the J call TRBJ1-6, with D possibly TRBD1 on 5 matching bases. Germline values: CDR1 SGHTA, CDR2 FQGNSA. With 3 bases removed from V and 4 bases from J, the gap between germline ends came to 10 bases. The CDR3 is 15 residues long. CDR3 loop: CASSFTGTYNSPLHF. The CDR3 bases are TGTGCCAGCAGCTTTACAGGAACATATAATTCACCCCTCCACTTT.

The chain employs TRBV5-4 and TRBJ1-1; TRBD1 matches at 7 bases. Germline V gene lookup returns CDR1 SGHNT and CDR2 YYREEE (reference sequence). The CDR3 sequence is 13 residues long. The V segment lost 0 bases and the J segment 8 bases; nucleotides outside the gene matches: 4. CDR3: CASSLDPGGEAFF. The DNA of the CDR3 is TGTGCCAGCAGCTTGGACCCAGGGGGGGAAGCTTTCTTT.

The rearrangement uses TRBV7-9 and TRBJ2-7; 9 nucleotides agree with TRBD1. The CDR3 contains 16 residues. Germline assignment: CDR1 SEHNR and CDR2 FQNEAQ (reference sequence). The ends lost 1 base at V and 7 bases at J; junction bases unmatched: 11. In DNA form, the CDR3 reads TGTGCCAGCAGCTTAGTCCGAGGGACAGGGTTCGAGGAGCAGTACTTC. Its protein is CASSLVRGTGFEEQYF.

CDR3 sequence: CASSLDSDTQYF. As DNA, the CDR3 is TGCGCCAGCAGCTTGGACAGCGATACGCAGTATTTT. The chain uses TRBV5-1 and TRBJ2-3; D not resolved. V lost 0 bases, J lost 6 bases, and 5 bases lay in between. The V gene's germline CDR1 is SGHRS and CDR2 YFSETQ. The CDR3 consists of 12 residues.

This clone was detected only a few times. The chain uses TRBV7-2 and TRBJ1-3, with TRBD1 as a possible D gene (5 bases). V was clipped by 3 bases and J by 3 bases, with 12 bases between them. From germline, CDR1 is SGHTA and CDR2 FQGNSA. CDR3 length equals 15 residues. The CDR3 spells CASSFGGAGGNTIYF. As DNA, the CDR3 is TGTGCCAGCAGCTTCGGGGGAGCTGGTGGAAACACCATATATTTT.

The rearrangement joins TRBV2 to TRBJ2-2; no clear D gene. CDR3 length: 15 amino acids. Trimming removed 4 bases from V and 4 bases from J, with 13 bases in between. Per germline, CDR1 SNHLY and CDR2 FYNNEI. CDR3 in amino acids: CASSGVAVSTGELFF. The DNA for the CDR3 is TGTGCCAGCAGTGGAGTAGCTGTAAGCACCGGGGAGCTGTTTTTT.

The chain has TRBV5-1 and TRBJ2-5; D is ambiguous. CDR1 and CDR2 from the germline V gene are SGHRS and YFSETQ. V was clipped by 5 bases and J by 0 bases, with 11 bases between them. The CDR3 consists of 14 residues. The CDR3 spells CASRRDIYQETQYF. CDR3 coding DNA: TGCGCCAGCAGACGTGACATATACCAAGAGACCCAGTACTTC.

This chain joins TRBV27 and TRBJ2-2; D unresolved. The CDR3 runs to 17 residues. Germline V CDR1 and CDR2: MNHEY, SMNVEV (reference sequence). V shed 1 base and J shed 1 base, with 13 bases lying between them. Written as DNA, the CDR3 is TGTGCCAGCAGTTTATTTCTGGGCCCCAAGAACACCGGGGAGCTGTTTTTT. It yields the protein CASSLFLGPKNTGELFF.

This chain joins TRBV7-2 and TRBJ1-2; D possibly corresponds to TRBD1 (6 bases). V gave up 5 bases and J gave up 4 bases, with 14 bases separating them. The CDR3 spans 14 residues. Germline CDR1 SGHTA, CDR2 FQGNSA. The CDR3 sequence is CASSRDNIPYGYTF. For the CDR3, the DNA is TGTGCCAGCAGCCGGGACAATATCCCCTATGGCTACACCTTC.

CDR3 coding DNA: TGTGCCAGCTCACCCCTGCAGGGGGCAGGTGAAAAACTGTTTTTT. Translated: CASSPLQGAGEKLFF. V usage is TRBV18 and J usage is TRBJ1-4, with 8 bases identical to TRBD1. CDR3 size: 15 residues. V lost 3 bases to trimming and J lost 7 bases; unmatched junction nucleotides: 7. Germline-derived CDR1 and CDR2 are KGHSH and LQKENI.

The chain employs TRBV6-5 and TRBJ1-1; 7 bases map to TRBD1. Looked up from germline, CDR1 is MNHEY and CDR2 is SVGAGI. J lost 10 bases, V lost 0 bases, and 8 bases had no gene match. This CDR3 has 14 amino acids. The CDR3, as DNA: TGTGCCAGCAGTTACTCGTCTGGCGCAGGGGGAGCTTTCTTT. Translated, it gives CASSYSSGAGGAFF.

V is TRBV7-9 and J is TRBJ2-6; perhaps TRBD1 as D (6 bases). This CDR3 spans 18 amino acids. Trimming took off 4 bases at V and 0 bases at J, with 16 bases between the two ends. CDR1 and CDR2 from the germline V gene are SEHNR and FQNEAQ (reference sequence). In nucleotides, the CDR3 is TGTGCCAGCAGCTCCGGGACAAGGGTCTTCTCTGGGGCCAACGTCCTGACTTTC. Translation: CASSSGTRVFSGANVLTF.

The V call is TRBV30, the J call TRBJ1-1; D is undetermined. Germline lookup yields CDR1 GTSNPN and CDR2 SVGIG (reference sequence). V dropped 5 bases and J dropped 1 base, with 14 bases sitting between them. The CDR3 contains 14 residues. The CDR3 loop reads CAWGPGNSNTEAFF. The CDR3 nucleotides read TGTGCCTGGGGGCCGGGAAATTCGAACACTGAAGCTTTCTTT. Together with reference TRBV30 and TRBJ1-1, the CDR3 gives the full variable domain: SQTIHQWPATLVQPVGSPLSLECTVEGTSNPNLYWYRQAAGRGLQLLFYSVGIGQISSEVPQNLSASRPQDRQFILSSKKLLLSDSGFYLCAWGPGNSNTEAFFGQGTRLTVV.

This clone has a handful of counts. The V call is TRBV7-9, the J call TRBJ2-5; 10 positions match TRBD1. V lost 5 bases and J lost 4; bases outside the gene matches: 1. Germline lookup yields CDR1 SEHNR and CDR2 FQNEAQ (reference sequence). The CDR3 is 13 amino acids. CDR3 in amino acids: CASSRTGGETQYF. The CDR3 nucleotides are TGTGCCAGCAGCCGGACAGGGGGAGAGACCCAGTACTTC. The whole variable domain, remainder taken from reference TRBV7-9 and TRBJ2-5, is DTGVSQNPRHKITKRGQNVTFRCDPISEHNRLYWYRQTLGQGPEFLTYFQNEAQLEKSRLLSDRFSAERPKGSFSTLEIQRTEQGDSAMYLCASSRTGGETQYFGPGTRLLVL.

This clone was seen a handful of times. This chain links TRBV5-4 with TRBJ1-2; 7 nucleotides agree with TRBD1. CDR1 is SGHNT and CDR2 is YYREEE in the germline V gene (reference sequence). The CDR3 runs 12 residues. With 4 bases clipped from V and 4 bases from J, the junction kept 1 base outside the gene matches. The DNA for the CDR3 is TGTGCCAGCAGCCGACAGGGCTATGGCTACACCTTC. Translation gives CASSRQGYGYTF.

The rearrangement uses TRBV29-1 and TRBJ2-1, with 10 bases identical to TRBD2. The CDR3 loop spans 16 amino acids. The germline gives CDR1 SQVTM, CDR2 ANQGSEA. The junction had 8 bases not matched to a gene; V was cut back by 4 bases and J by 2 bases. The CDR3 protein is CSVGGGGLAAYNEQFF. In nucleotides, the CDR3 is TGCAGCGTTGGAGGGGGTGGACTAGCGGCCTACAATGAGCAGTTCTTC.

This chain links TRBV15 with TRBJ1-5; D remains ambiguous. CDR1 is LNHNV and CDR2 is YYDKDF in the germline V gene (reference sequence). Trimming cost V 2 bases and J 7 bases, with 6 bases left between them. The CDR3 extends over 12 amino acids. For the CDR3, the DNA is TGTGCCACCAGCAGATCAGAACAGCCCCAGCATTTT. It translates to CATSRSEQPQHF. Drawing the rest from reference TRBV15 and TRBJ1-5, the complete variable domain is DAMVIQNPRYQVTQFGKPVTLSCSQTLNHNVMYWYQQKSSQAPKLLFHYYDKDFNNEADTPDNFQSRRPNTSFCFLDIRSPGLGDTAMYLCATSRSEQPQHFGDGTRLSIL.

The V gene is TRBV28, the J gene TRBJ1-2; D perhaps matches TRBD1 (6 bases). The CDR3 contains 15 residues. Trimming removed 3 bases from V and 1 base from J, with 12 bases in between. Germline CDR1 and CDR2: MDHEN and SYDVKM. The CDR3 here is CASSFEGVYNYGYTF. In DNA form, the CDR3 reads TGTGCCAGCAGTTTCGAGGGGGTCTATAACTATGGCTACACCTTC.

This rearrangement joins TRBV7-2 to TRBJ2-3; a weak D match, TRBD2 (6 bases). Trimming stripped 1 base from V and 5 bases from J, with 16 bases between. The germline gives CDR1 SGHTA, CDR2 FQGNSA. The CDR3 is made up of 16 amino acids. The CDR3 region is CASSLVGRSAIDTQYF. In DNA form, the CDR3 reads TGTGCCAGCAGCTTAGTTGGGAGGAGTGCTATAGATACGCAGTATTTT.

The CDR3 region is CASSTGIKQETQYF. The CDR3 DNA reads as TGCGCCAGCAGCACGGGGATAAAACAAGAGACCCAGTACTTC. The chain carries TRBV5-1 and TRBJ2-5; weak D call: TRBD2 (5 bases). The germline CDR1 and CDR2 sequences are SGHRS and YFSETQ. Deletions cut 4 bases from V and 2 bases from J, with 12 bases between. The CDR3 contains 14 residues. Drawing the rest from reference TRBV5-1 and TRBJ2-5, the complete variable domain is KAGVTQTPRYLIKTRGQQVTLSCSPISGHRSVSWYQQTPGQGLQFLFEYFSETQRNKGNFPGRFSGRQFSNSRSEMNVSTLELGDSALYLCASSTGIKQETQYFGPGTRLLVL.